The sequence of this T cell receptor (beta chain) was determined in a study of spatial heterogeneity in lung cancer. TCRdb recomputed calls from the 5' RACE reads with MiXCR, one row per CDR3 protein. The data show around 48,000 distinct CDR3 sequences, approximately 5% seen once. Of note for this clonotype: A much more abundant neighbour one base away suggests this may be a read error.

Time point given: sample taken at primary tumor resection. Without sorting, whole RNA was sequenced from tumor, nontumor lung or frozen PBMC. This clonotype was sampled from a male donor with early-stage non-small cell lung cancer. Sequencing used PBMCs, obtained at surgery.

The CDR3 sequence is CSASDPKHSNQPQHF. CDR3 nucleotides: TGCAGTGCCTCGGACCCAAAACATAGCAATCAGCCCCAGCATTTT. The chain is built from TRBV20-1 and TRBJ1-5; no definite D call. This CDR3 spans 15 amino acids. Germline assignment: CDR1 DFQATT and CDR2 SNEGSKA (reference sequence). The V gene lost 6 bases and the J gene lost 0 bases, with 15 bases spanning the gap.